This entry lists 23 T cell receptor beta chains sequenced from one sample in a study of blood T cell repertoires in COVID-19. Profiling relied on immunoSEQ multiplex PCR, and the TCRdb table lists in-frame clones only, not all of them. The repertoire holds about 180,000 clones, with about 91% as singletons. Specimen: peripheral blood. The receptors here all came from a woman in her twenties or thirties with acute or convalescent COVID-19.

The chain is built from TRBV6-5 and TRBJ2-5, with TRBD2 matching 7 bases. The CDR3 consists of 13 residues. The germline V gene has CDR1 MNHEY and CDR2 SVGAGI. V trimming: 8 bases; J trimming: 4 bases; junction bases outside the gene matches: 7. The CDR3 loop reads CASSGLGGETQYF. CDR3 bases: TGTGCCAGCTCTGGACTAGGAGGAGAGACCCAGTACTTC.

This chain links TRBV9 with TRBJ2-3, with 8 bases fitting TRBD2. The germline CDR1 and CDR2 sequences are SGDLS and YYNGEE. The CDR3 length is 16 residues. Trimming took 0 bases from V and 3 from J; bases not matched to a gene: 6. The CDR3 sequence: CASSVGASGRTDTQYF. The CDR3 DNA reads as TGTGCCAGCAGCGTAGGGGCCAGCGGGAGAACAGATACGCAGTATTTT.

V usage is TRBV29-1 and J usage is TRBJ2-1, with 10 bases matching TRBD2. The CDR3 totals 13 residues. Germline CDR1 reads SQVTM; CDR2 reads ANQGSEA. V shed 5 bases, J shed 3 bases, and the junction held 1 base outside the gene matches. Here the CDR3 DNA reads TGCAGCGTTAGCGGGAGGGACTACAATGAGCAGTTCTTC. Protein: CSVSGRDYNEQFF.

This rearrangement joins TRBV7-9 to TRBJ2-3; the D gene is possibly TRBD2 (6 bases). This CDR3 comprises 15 residues. Germline loops: CDR1 SEHNR, CDR2 FQNEAQ (reference sequence). Trimming pared 5 bases from V and 3 bases from J, leaving 15 bases between. CDR3 loop: CASSKVGAGTDTQYF. CDR3 nucleotide sequence: TGTGCCAGCAGCAAGGTTGGGGCGGGAACAGATACGCAGTATTTT.

V and J are TRBV18 and TRBJ2-1; D unclear. Trimming shortened V by 2 bases and J by 4 bases, and 6 bases separated the two germline ends. CDR1 and CDR2 from the germline V gene are KGHSH and LQKENI. The CDR3 length is 13 residues. CDR3: CASSPYSYNEQFF. In DNA, the CDR3 is TGTGCCAGCTCACCATACTCTTACAATGAGCAGTTCTTC.

The chain has TRBV7-9 and TRBJ2-3, with D perhaps matching TRBD2 (6 bases). Germline CDR1 reads SEHNR; CDR2 reads FQNEAQ (reference sequence). The CDR3 runs to 16 residues. The V end was cut by 1 base, the J end by 2 bases, with 13 bases between. For the CDR3, the DNA is TGTGCCAGCAGCTTAGGGGACTCAGCCTACACAGATACGCAGTATTTT. Translating it yields CASSLGDSAYTDTQYF.

The V gene is TRBV11-2, the J gene TRBJ2-7, with D possibly matching TRBD2 (7 bases). The length of the CDR3 is 16 residues. Trimming removed 0 bases from V and 6 bases from J, with 18 bases in between. The germline V gene encodes CDR1 SGHAT and CDR2 FQNNGV. CDR3 protein: CASSLDPTTRGGEQYF. In DNA, the CDR3 is TGTGCCAGCAGCTTAGATCCGACCACAAGGGGGGGCGAGCAGTACTTC.

This CDR3 reads CASSPQLNQPQHF. The CDR3 coding sequence is TGTGCCAGCAGTCCCCAACTCAATCAGCCCCAGCATTTT. V and J are TRBV2 and TRBJ1-5, with D hard to call. Per germline, CDR1 SNHLY and CDR2 FYNNEI. V was clipped by 5 bases and J by 3 bases, with 8 bases between them. The length of the CDR3 is 13 residues.

J is TRBJ2-3 and V is TRBV5-1; TRBD2 might be the D (6 bases). CDR3 length equals 14 residues. From germline, CDR1 is SGHRS and CDR2 YFSETQ. Trimming shortened V by 5 bases and J by 0 bases, and 10 bases separated the two germline ends. CDR3 protein: CASRWRDSTDTQYF. Written as DNA, the CDR3 is TGCGCCAGCAGATGGAGGGACAGCACAGATACGCAGTATTTT.

The chain has TRBV27 and TRBJ1-2, with D perhaps TRBD1 (6 bases). CDR1 and CDR2 (germline): MNHEY, SMNVEV (reference sequence). This CDR3 is built from 13 residues. Trimming removed 5 bases at V and 10 bases at J, with 17 bases between. CDR3 in DNA: TGTGCCAGCAGTCGACAATCAACAGGGTCCTACACCTTC. Its translation is CASSRQSTGSYTF.

V and J are TRBV27 and TRBJ1-2; 7 nucleotides align to TRBD1. This CDR3 is built from 12 residues. After removal of 6 bases from V and 8 bases from J, the junction contained 6 bases not matched to a gene. Germline V CDR1 and CDR2: MNHEY, SMNVEV (reference sequence). CDR3 residues: CASRQGNVGYTF. In DNA, the CDR3 is TGTGCCAGCAGACAGGGGAACGTGGGCTACACCTTC.

This sequence joins TRBV5-6 and TRBJ2-7, with D possibly TRBD2 on 6 matching bases. This CDR3 region has 12 residues. Trimming stripped 4 bases from V and 5 bases from J, with 10 bases between. Per germline, CDR1 SGHDT and CDR2 YYEEEE. DNA of the CDR3: TGTGCCAGCAGCCTAGGGAGGCACGAGCAGTACTTC. This encodes CASSLGRHEQYF.

This chain connects TRBV9 to TRBJ1-2; D unclear. There are 14 residues in the CDR3. V was cut by 0 bases and J by 5 bases, with 11 bases left in between. Looked up from germline, CDR1 is SGDLS and CDR2 is YYNGEE. CDR3 nucleotides: TGTGCCAGCAGCGTAGGAGGAGAGATATATGGCTACACCTTC. Amino acid sequence: CASSVGGEIYGYTF.

The table lists this clone with a few counts. The rearrangement uses TRBV28 and TRBJ2-1; D might be TRBD2 (6 bases). This CDR3 is 13 amino acids long. The V and J ends lost 5 bases and 3 bases respectively, with 8 bases between them. Germline V gives CDR1 MDHEN, CDR2 SYDVKM. The CDR3 loop reads CASSPGGYNEQFF. CDR3 bases: TGTGCCAGCAGTCCCGGGGGCTACAATGAGCAGTTCTTC.

The V call is TRBV18, the J call TRBJ1-1; 7 bases map to TRBD1. The CDR3 sequence is 14 residues long. Per the germline V gene, CDR1 is KGHSH and CDR2 is LQKENI. The V gene end was trimmed by 4 bases and the J gene end by 1 base; junction bases not matched to a gene: 3. CDR3 DNA sequence: TGTGCCAGCTCACGGGGACAGCAGAACACTGAAGCTTTCTTT. It encodes CASSRGQQNTEAFF.

The rearrangement links TRBV28 to TRBJ1-5, with TRBD1 matching 7 bases. V lost 8 bases to trimming and J lost 6 bases; unmatched junction nucleotides: 4. The V gene's germline CDR1 is MDHEN and CDR2 SYDVKM. CDR3 length: 12 residues. The CDR3 sequence: CASVGQTQPQHF. The CDR3 bases are TGTGCCAGCGTGGGACAGACTCAGCCCCAGCATTTT.

This sequence joins TRBV7-9 and TRBJ1-2; D unresolved. V was cut by 5 bases and J by 4 bases, with 17 bases left in between. In germline, CDR1 is SEHNR, CDR2 FQNEAQ (reference sequence). The CDR3 extends over 15 amino acids. This chain's CDR3 is CASSPPGSRGYGYTF. As DNA, the CDR3 is TGTGCCAGCAGCCCGCCCGGGTCACGGGGCTATGGCTACACCTTC.

The chain recombines TRBV4-2 with TRBJ2-3; 12 nucleotides align to TRBD2. CDR1 and CDR2 from the germline V gene are LGHNA and YNFKEQ. The V and J ends lost 1 base and 2 bases, in that order; junction bases with no gene match: 25. This CDR3 contains 24 residues. The CDR3 is CASSQAVLAGGPSPGTAHTDTQYF. DNA of the CDR3: TGTGCCAGCAGCCAAGCAGTGCTAGCGGGAGGGCCATCCCCTGGGACTGCACACACAGATACGCAGTATTTT.

V is TRBV6-4 and J is TRBJ2-1; TRBD2 matches at 9 bases. In germline, CDR1 is MRHNA, CDR2 SNTAGT. Trimming took 3 bases from V and 7 from J; bases not matched to a gene: 7. The CDR3 extends over 15 amino acids. In DNA, the CDR3 is TGTGCCAGCAGTGAAGAACGACTAGCGGTAAATGAGCAGTTCTTC. This encodes CASSEERLAVNEQFF.

The J gene is TRBJ1-5, the V gene TRBV28; D is possibly TRBD1 (6 bases). The CDR3 totals 15 residues. V dropped 5 bases and J dropped 4 bases, with 15 bases sitting between them. Germline V gives CDR1 MDHEN, CDR2 SYDVKM. CDR3 DNA: TGTGCCAGCAGTGAGTTGCGGCAGGGGAATCAGCCCCAGCATTTT. It specifies CASSELRQGNQPQHF.

CDR3 loop: CASSGTKGYTF. The CDR3 nucleotides are TGTGCCAGTTCGGGTACTAAAGGCTACACCTTC. This chain joins TRBV2 and TRBJ1-2; D is ambiguous. CDR3 length equals 11 residues. V shed 9 bases and J shed 8 bases, with 13 bases lying between them. Germline-derived CDR1 and CDR2 are SNHLY and FYNNEI.

The chain carries TRBV2 and TRBJ2-7; 14 nucleotides agree with TRBD2. V lost 5 bases to trimming and J lost 4 bases; unmatched junction nucleotides: 7. The CDR3 is 16 amino acids. The germline gives CDR1 SNHLY, CDR2 FYNNEI. CDR3 sequence (DNA): TGTGCCAGCAGTTTGACTAGCGGGAGGGCCCAATACGAGCAGTACTTC. Translation: CASSLTSGRAQYEQYF.

A single count supports this clone. This chain joins TRBV25-1 and TRBJ2-1; possible D gene TRBD2, 6 bases. The V end was cut by 5 bases, the J end by 4 bases, with 9 bases between. CDR3 length equals 13 residues. CDR1 and CDR2 from the germline V gene are MGHDK and SYGVNS. In DNA form, the CDR3 reads TGTGCCAGCAGTAAGGGGACTTACAATGAGCAGTTCTTC. This codes for CASSKGTYNEQFF.